One and the same sample provided the 26 T cell receptor beta chains below, sequenced in a study of a mutant IDH1 vaccine in newly diagnosed glioma (dated by TCRdb to about 2021). According to the study, the label for this sample's time point signals: week 5, during vaccination. A 20-mer mutant IDH1 peptide at 300 micrograms in Montanide made up each vaccine dose, which was injected subcutaneously together with topical imiquimod. Receptor libraries were prepared by the immunoSEQ multiplex PCR assay. TCRdb provides this immuneACCESS table in a form limited to in-frame rearrangements. Some clones are lacking; in checked studies, under half of them reflect an unresolved V gene, and why the rest are absent is not known. This sample gives roughly 50,000 clones in total; around 81% of them show up just once. 3% to 4% of the sample is taken by the ten largest. Antigens for these TCRs are unknown. The material sequenced was PBMCs, taken from a glioma patient whose treatment included an IDH1 peptide vaccine. These receptors all stem from a man between 25 and 39 years old with glioma.

V is TRBV2 and J is TRBJ2-7, with D maybe TRBD2 (6 bases). Germline-derived CDR1 and CDR2 are SNHLY and FYNNEI. Deletions cut 2 bases from V and 0 bases from J, with 8 bases between. CDR3 length: 14 residues. CDR3 DNA sequence: TGTGCCAGCAGTGAACTAGCGACCTCCTACGAGCAGTACTTC. It translates to CASSELATSYEQYF.

The chain couples TRBV20-1 to TRBJ2-7; D ambiguous. CDR1 and CDR2 from the germline V gene are DFQATT and SNEGSKA (reference sequence). V lost 5 bases and J lost 2, with 7 bases in between. CDR3 size: 11 residues. In nucleotides, the CDR3 is TGCAGTGCTCGGTCAGCCTACGAGCAGTACTTC. Translating gives CSARSAYEQYF.

This chain uses TRBV13 with TRBJ2-5, with 9 bases matching TRBD2. The end of the DNA fits TRBJ2-7 better, so the J call may be wrong. This CDR3 has 14 residues. CDR1 PRHDT and CDR2 FYEKMQ come from the germline V gene (reference sequence). The CDR3 loop reads CASSLGGLATEQYF. The CDR3 nucleotides read TGTGCCAGCAGCTTAGGGGGACTAGCCACCGAGCAGTACTTC.

The V and J genes are TRBV27 and TRBJ2-7; TRBD1 aligns across 7 bases. J gave up 5 bases and V 5 bases, and 12 bases lay outside the gene matches. Germline values: CDR1 MNHEY, CDR2 SMNVEV (reference sequence). The CDR3 consists of 15 residues. The chain's CDR3 is CASSVLRDRRDEQYF. For the CDR3, the DNA is TGTGCCAGCAGTGTACTCCGGGACAGACGAGACGAGCAGTACTTC.

The genes are TRBV6-1 and TRBJ2-1, with 9 bases fitting TRBD1. Trimming at V came to 3 bases and at J to 3 bases, leaving 3 bases not matched to a gene. The CDR3 totals 15 residues. The V gene's germline CDR1 is MNHNS and CDR2 SASEGT. CDR3 sequence (DNA): TGTGCCAGCAGTGATGGGACAGGGTACTACAATGAGCAGTTCTTC. Encoded protein: CASSDGTGYYNEQFF.

The V and J genes are TRBV28 and TRBJ2-3; D call uncertain. Looked up from germline, CDR1 is MDHEN and CDR2 is SYDVKM. The CDR3 consists of 13 residues. The ends were cut back, 2 bases at V and 2 bases at J, with 5 bases in the middle. The CDR3 region has the DNA TGTGCCAGCAGTTTAGGCACCACAGATACGCAGTATTTT. Its translation is CASSLGTTDTQYF.

V and J are TRBV4-2 and TRBJ1-1; D gene unclear. CDR1 and CDR2 from the germline V gene are LGHNA and YNFKEQ. V lost 3 bases and J 10 bases, leaving 18 bases between the germline ends. The CDR3 loop spans 14 amino acids. CDR3 in amino acids: CASSQAEDSAGAFF. The CDR3 DNA sequence: TGTGCCAGCAGCCAGGCTGAAGACTCCGCAGGAGCTTTCTTT.

On this clone: This specimen includes other DNA sequences encoding the same CDR3. The chain carries TRBV27 and TRBJ2-1; D is possibly TRBD2 (6 bases). V lost 5 bases, J lost 4 bases, and 12 bases lay in between. Germline-derived CDR1 and CDR2 are MNHEY and SMNVEV (reference sequence). This CDR3 region has 14 residues. The CDR3 region is CASSPSGLYNEQFF. The CDR3 nucleotides are TGTGCCAGCAGTCCATCGGGACTTTACAATGAGCAGTTCTTC.

CDR3 bases: TGTGCCAGTTCCCAAGGGGCCAGAGACTATGGCTACACCTTC. Its protein product is CASSQGARDYGYTF. The chain uses TRBV19 and TRBJ1-2; D may be TRBD1 (5 bases). CDR3 length: 14 amino acids. V was clipped by 8 bases and J by 3 bases, with 16 bases between them. CDR1 LNHDA and CDR2 SQIVND come from the germline V gene (reference sequence).

This clone was detected only once. Other DNA sequences in the same sample also yield this CDR3. The gene calls are TRBV18 and TRBJ1-3, with D unresolved. Trimming took 2 bases from V and 4 from J, leaving 3 bases between them. The CDR3 consists of 12 residues. Germline V gene sequence: CDR1 KGHSH, CDR2 LQKENI. CDR3 in amino acids: CASSPGGNTIYF. The CDR3 DNA is TGTGCCAGCTCACCAGGGGGAAACACCATATATTTT.

The chain links TRBV28 to TRBJ2-4; 10 nucleotides match TRBD2. Germline CDR1 is MDHEN and CDR2 is SYDVKM. The CDR3 extends over 17 amino acids. With V trimmed by 5 bases and J by 10 bases, 17 bases remained unmatched. The CDR3 DNA reads as TGTGCCAGCAGTCCATATAGCGGGGGGACCCTTCGACGTATTCAGTACTTC. Translated: CASSPYSGGTLRRIQYF.

This clone was detected only once. The gene calls are TRBV6-6 and TRBJ1-2; no clear D gene. CDR1 is MNHNY and CDR2 is SVGAGI in the germline V gene (reference sequence). The CDR3 extends over 14 amino acids. V was cut by 5 bases and J by 3 bases, with 13 bases left in between. The CDR3 DNA reads as TGTGCCAGCAGTCCTGTTTTGGTTGACTATGGCTACACCTTC. Protein product: CASSPVLVDYGYTF.

This chain links TRBV4-2 with TRBJ2-1; 7 bases agree with TRBD2. Germline CDR1 and CDR2: LGHNA and YNFKEQ. Trimming took 0 bases from V and 3 from J; bases not matched to a gene: 5. The CDR3 has 16 amino acids. The CDR3: CASSQDSGPSYNEQFF. CDR3 sequence (DNA): TGTGCCAGCAGCCAAGATAGCGGGCCAAGCTACAATGAGCAGTTCTTC.

The rearrangement uses TRBV15 and TRBJ2-4; 11 bases match TRBD1. The CDR3 runs 18 residues. The V gene's germline CDR1 is LNHNV and CDR2 YYDKDF (reference sequence). V lost 5 bases and J lost 3; bases outside the gene matches: 12. CDR3: CATSRGTGGVVDKNIQYF. The CDR3 DNA sequence: TGTGCCACCAGCCGCGGGACAGGGGGTGTAGTGGACAAAAACATTCAGTACTTC.

This chain links TRBV5-8 with TRBJ2-7; tentatively, D is TRBD2 (6 bases). The V gene lost 7 bases and the J gene lost 1 base, with 15 bases spanning the gap. The CDR3 runs to 14 residues. Germline V lookup: CDR1 SGHTS, CDR2 YDEGEE. The CDR3 is CASLGGVSSYEQYF. Here the CDR3 DNA reads TGTGCCAGCTTAGGAGGGGTTTCTTCCTACGAGCAGTACTTC.

Remarks on this clone: The same CDR3 arises from other DNA sequences in this sample as well. DNA of the CDR3: TGTGCCAGCAGCTTAGATCGGGTGTGGAATTCACCCCTCCACTTT. Its protein is CASSLDRVWNSPLHF. The J gene is TRBJ1-6, the V gene TRBV5-6; D is uncertain. V gave up 2 bases and J gave up 7 bases, with 13 bases separating them. Per germline, CDR1 SGHDT and CDR2 YYEEEE. The CDR3 extends over 15 amino acids.

The chain employs TRBV5-8 and TRBJ2-1, with unresolved D. The CDR3 length is 16 residues. The germline gives CDR1 SGHTS, CDR2 YDEGEE. V lost 0 bases, J lost 2 bases, and 12 bases lay in between. CDR3 nucleotides: TGTGCCAGCAGCTTGGGGATAGGCCCTGCCTACAATGAGCAGTTCTTC. As protein: CASSLGIGPAYNEQFF. Based on the CDR3 plus reference TRBV5-8 and TRBJ2-1, the full variable domain is EAGVTQSPTHLIKTRGQQATLRCSPISGHTSVYWYQQALGLGLQFLLWYDEGEERNRGNFPPRFSGRQFPNYSSELNVNALELEDSALYLCASSLGIGPAYNEQFFGPGTRLTVL.

The V gene is TRBV19, the J gene TRBJ1-5; 11 positions agree with TRBD1. The CDR3 consists of 16 residues. In germline, CDR1 is LNHDA, CDR2 SQIVND (reference sequence). The J segment lost 4 bases and the V segment lost 3 bases, leaving 5 bases of the junction unmatched. The CDR3 loop is CASSIWGQGVNQPQHF. As DNA, the CDR3 is TGTGCCAGTAGTATTTGGGGACAGGGGGTTAATCAGCCCCAGCATTTT.

V gene TRBV19 combines with J gene TRBJ2-1; D remains ambiguous. This CDR3 has 14 amino acids. Trimming left V 3 bases short and J 9 bases short, with 15 bases between. The germline gives CDR1 LNHDA, CDR2 SQIVND (reference sequence). The CDR3 sequence: CASSILGLGGEQFF. CDR3 bases: TGTGCCAGTAGTATTTTGGGTTTGGGTGGTGAGCAGTTCTTC.

V and J are TRBV5-1 and TRBJ2-3; 11 bases map to TRBD1. Germline V CDR1 and CDR2: SGHRS, YFSETQ. There are 15 residues in the CDR3. The V gene end was trimmed by 4 bases and the J gene end by 2 bases; junction bases not matched to a gene: 3. The CDR3 DNA sequence: TGCGCCAGCAGCCGGACAGGGGGCCACACAGATACGCAGTATTTT. Translated, it gives CASSRTGGHTDTQYF.

Worth noting for this clone: At one end, the junction sequence differs from germline, possibly due to a read error. CDR3 nucleotides: TGTGCCAGCTCAGCACCGGGACAGAGAAACACCATATATTTT. This gives the protein CASSAPGQRNTIYF. V usage is TRBV18 and J usage is TRBJ1-3; 7 positions agree with TRBD1. This CDR3 spans 14 amino acids. Germline V lookup: CDR1 KGHSH, CDR2 LQKENI.

The chain recombines TRBV18 with TRBJ2-3; D unclear. Germline lookup yields CDR1 KGHSH and CDR2 LQKENI. CDR3 length: 15 amino acids. The V end lost 2 bases, the J end lost 2 bases, and 11 bases lay between the germline ends. CDR3 bases: TGTGCCAGCTCACCAAGCGTCGGAGTCACAGATACGCAGTATTTT. This sequence encodes CASSPSVGVTDTQYF.

The chain combines TRBV9 with TRBJ1-1; 7 nucleotides match TRBD1. Germline CDR1 is SGDLS and CDR2 is YYNGEE. CDR3 length: 18 amino acids. V lost 0 bases, J lost 4 bases, and 15 bases stayed unmatched. As DNA, the CDR3 is TGTGCCAGCAGCGTAGTGGTCGGATCCCGGGCAGGGGGCACTGAAGCTTTCTTT. Residues: CASSVVVGSRAGGTEAFF.

The gene calls are TRBV28 and TRBJ2-3; 8 bases are a match to TRBD1. CDR3 length: 14 residues. V lost 5 bases and J lost 3; bases outside the gene matches: 4. Germline V lookup: CDR1 MDHEN, CDR2 SYDVKM. CDR3 nucleotides: TGTGCCAGCAGTCCAAGGACAGGGACAGATACGCAGTATTTT. Encoded protein: CASSPRTGTDTQYF.

The chain links TRBV21-1 to TRBJ2-3; TRBD2 is the table's D call and was not checked against the DNA. TRBV21-1 is designated a pseudogene. The CDR3 is 15 amino acids. The CDR3 nucleotides are TGTGCCAGCAGCAAAGCGGTGGAGGGATTAGATACGCAGTATTTT. Translation: CASSKAVEGLDTQYF.

This clone was seen more than once but under ten times. The rearrangement links TRBV5-1 to TRBJ1-4; 7 nucleotides match TRBD1. After removal of 5 bases from V and 3 bases from J, the junction contained 4 bases not matched to a gene. Germline values: CDR1 SGHRS, CDR2 YFSETQ. CDR3 length: 14 residues. The DNA for the CDR3 is TGCGCCAGCAGTCTTGGGACAGCTAATGAAAAACTGTTTTTT. Translating gives CASSLGTANEKLFF.